This TCR beta chain was observed in a study of T cell repertoires in cytomegalovirus infection. Study as a whole: Signatures in public TCR beta sequences pointed to both CMV infection and matching HLA type. Study conclusions and caveats: Dominant in the ex vivo response were TCR beta clonotypes restricted by HLA-C and specific for CMV. CMV carriers with the relevant HLA were identified by cumulative public TCR beta family frequency.

This clonotype has more than one count but fewer than ten. Its antigen is as yet unknown. Trimming stripped 0 bases from V and 2 bases from J, with 9 bases between. Germline V lookup: CDR1 SGHRS, CDR2 YFSETQ. This CDR3 is built from 15 residues. TCRdb processed the reads anew with MiXCR; each CDR3 protein has one entry. The sample has more than 250,000 distinct CDR3 sequences, approximately 15% seen once; the top ten hold roughly 8.7%. This TCR was recovered from a human donor in good health (CMV status not recorded). Some clones in this sample may be carry-over from other donors' samples. The chain combines TRBV5-1 with TRBJ2-1; no clear D. Sequenced: PBMCs. The CDR3 nucleotides are TGCGCCAGCAGCTTGGAAGGATGGCCCTACAATGAGCAGTTCTTC. Its translation is CASSLEGWPYNEQFF.